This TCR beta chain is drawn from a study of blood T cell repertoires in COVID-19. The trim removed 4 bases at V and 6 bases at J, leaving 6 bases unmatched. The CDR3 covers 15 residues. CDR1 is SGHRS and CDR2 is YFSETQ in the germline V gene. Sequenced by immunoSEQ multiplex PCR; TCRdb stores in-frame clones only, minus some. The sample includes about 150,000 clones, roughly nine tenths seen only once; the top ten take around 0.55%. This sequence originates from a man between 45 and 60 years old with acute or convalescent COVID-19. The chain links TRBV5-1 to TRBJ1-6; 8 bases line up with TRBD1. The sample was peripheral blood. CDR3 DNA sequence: TGCGCCAGCAGCCAGGACAGGGCATTTAATTCACCCCTCCACTTT. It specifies CASSQDRAFNSPLHF.